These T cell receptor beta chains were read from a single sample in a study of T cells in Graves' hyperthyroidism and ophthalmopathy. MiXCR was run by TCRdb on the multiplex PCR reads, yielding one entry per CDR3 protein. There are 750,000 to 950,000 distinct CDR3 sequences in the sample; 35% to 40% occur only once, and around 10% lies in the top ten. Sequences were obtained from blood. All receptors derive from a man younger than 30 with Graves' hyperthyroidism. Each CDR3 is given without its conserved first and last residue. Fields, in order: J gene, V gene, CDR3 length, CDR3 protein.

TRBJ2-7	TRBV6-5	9	ASEVAYEQY
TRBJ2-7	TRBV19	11	ASSIDLGYEQY
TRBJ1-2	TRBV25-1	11	ASSDRGDYGYT
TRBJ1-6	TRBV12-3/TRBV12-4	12	ASSLLQGDSPLH
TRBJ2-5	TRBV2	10	ASAGGGETQY
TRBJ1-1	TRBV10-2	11	ASGGVGGAEAF
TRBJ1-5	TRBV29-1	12	SVEDSGAGQPQH
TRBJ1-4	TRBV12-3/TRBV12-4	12	ASNEGGAGEKLF
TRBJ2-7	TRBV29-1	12	SVAYGQGDYEQY
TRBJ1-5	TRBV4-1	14	ASSQEARTGVQPQH
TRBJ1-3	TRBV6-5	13	ASSYSPGVGNTIY
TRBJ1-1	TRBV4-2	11	ASSQDGTTEAF
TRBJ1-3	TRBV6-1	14	ASREDTGSSGNTIY
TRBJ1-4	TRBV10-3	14	ASRRVLFATNEKLF
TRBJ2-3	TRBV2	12	ALKRQPSTDTQY
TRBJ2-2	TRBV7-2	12	ASRPGAESGELF
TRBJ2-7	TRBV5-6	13	ASSNYRDNNYEQY
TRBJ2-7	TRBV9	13	ASSQGGDYPYEQY
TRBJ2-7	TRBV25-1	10	VTRDNSYEQY
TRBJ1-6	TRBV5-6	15	ASSRGRRSSYNSPLH
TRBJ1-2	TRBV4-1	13	ASSQDLQRIYGYT
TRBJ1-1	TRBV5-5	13	ASSLRNTATPEAF
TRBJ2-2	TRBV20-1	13	SARGDKNSAGELF
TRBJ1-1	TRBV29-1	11	SVAKVGLTEAF
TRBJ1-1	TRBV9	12	ASSFLGVGTEAF
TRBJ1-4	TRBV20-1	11	SARGEVVEKLF
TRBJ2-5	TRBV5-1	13	ASSLGSGRGETQY
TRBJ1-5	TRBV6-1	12	ASSPATGDQPQH
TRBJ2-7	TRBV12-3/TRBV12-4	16	ASSFFSLRTRGSYEQY
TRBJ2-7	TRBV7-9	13	ASSHGSDRVYEQY
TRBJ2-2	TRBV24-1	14	ATSDSGGAGTGELF
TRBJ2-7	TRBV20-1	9	SARLREFEY
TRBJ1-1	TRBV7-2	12	ASRSVGGGTEAF
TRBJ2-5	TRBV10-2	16	ASMGRGGDDSYQETQY
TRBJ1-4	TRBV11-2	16	ASSLGAYGAAPNEKLF
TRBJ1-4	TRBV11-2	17	ASSLEGSQWAATNEKLF
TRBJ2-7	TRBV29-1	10	SVDEGSYEQY
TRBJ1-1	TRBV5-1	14	ASSLASTGIDTEAF
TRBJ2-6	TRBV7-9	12	ASSGALGANVLT
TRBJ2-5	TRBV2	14	ASSETGSSGDETQY
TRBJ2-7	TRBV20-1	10	SAGTGGFEQY
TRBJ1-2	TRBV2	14	ASSPIPGQGYYGYT